These T cell receptor beta chains were read from a single sample in a study of shared clonotypes between healthy human individuals. The method was immunoSEQ multiplex PCR; TCRdb's version includes in-frame clones alone and lacks a portion of them. The sample yields 550,000 to 700,000 clones, around 73% seen once. Sequencing was done on a sample of memory CD4+ T cells sorted from blood. The origin of the receptors is a woman aged 25 to 39 in good health. The CDR3 runs from the conserved cysteine through the conserved F or W. Each record gives: V gene, CDR3 protein.

TRBV6-5 CASSPGPGAYEQYF
TRBV2 CASSTGSNQPQHF
TRBV30 CAWNPFGRERGKLFF
TRBV27 CASSWSYQETQYF
TRBV27 CASSSLGLGANEQFF
TRBV7-9 CASSLVRSYGNEKLFF
TRBV5-1 CASRGTSGTEQFF
TRBV19 CASSSTGPNQPQHF
TRBV7-2 CASSFRLAGGGEQYF
TRBV11-3 CASSRGRHGTYEQYF
TRBV6-6 CASRPQASGANVLTF
TRBV6-5 CASSYSGPGTQPQHF
TRBV5-1 CASSLVPGLAGDFEQYF
TRBV9 CASSARAGQQETQYF
TRBV7-2 CASSFDGSSYEQYF
TRBV19 CASTRGRYTGELFF
TRBV28 CASSARRDMSEQFF
TRBV5-1 CASSLAPGYFYEQYF
TRBV7-9 CASSLIMGQGAEKLFF
TRBV28 CASSPRTRGITEAFF
TRBV19 CATQVRGDQPQHF
TRBV20-1 CSASRGYEQYF
TRBV7-8 CASSSAGVGANTEAFF
TRBV11-2 CASSLGHQRELFF
TRBV7-2 CASSWDRVGYGYTF
TRBV7-3 CASSSSNTGELFF
TRBV7-2 CASSLPGGDETQYF
TRBV12-1 CASSFGGSTYEQYF
TRBV2 CASSELGNGEKLFF
TRBV28 CASRRYDGTFF
TRBV28 CASRRREFRTEAFF
TRBV10-3 CAISEEGGGTTQYF
TRBV28 CASASAGGGRETQYF
TRBV4-2 CASSQDGNQPQHF
TRBV5-8 CASSLLWGGNQPQHF